A single sample gave rise to the 4 T cell receptor beta chains below, sequenced in a study of cytotoxic CD8 clonotypes in ibrutinib-treated CLL. Libraries were prepared by immunoSEQ multiplex PCR; TCRdb keeps only in-frame clonotypes and omits some of them. The sample contains more than 9,500 clones, around two thirds of which appear only once. The specimen comprised PBMCs, sampled before ibrutinib treatment. The receptors stem from a human donor with chronic lymphocytic leukemia.

This clone came up a few times. V is TRBV4-1 and J is TRBJ2-3; the D is unclear. Trimming left V 1 base short and J 4 bases short, with 15 bases between. CDR3 length equals 16 residues. CDR1 and CDR2 from the germline V gene are MGHRA and YSYEKL. The CDR3 DNA follows: TGCGCCAGCAGCCAAGTAGACATGGGGTGGGCAGATACGCAGTATTTT. This translates into CASSQVDMGWADTQYF.

This clone was picked up one time. The chain has TRBV18 and TRBJ2-7, with a tentative D call TRBD1 (6 bases). Germline CDR1 reads KGHSH; CDR2 reads LQKENI. CDR3 length equals 13 residues. V dropped 6 bases and J dropped 2 bases, with 11 bases sitting between them. For the CDR3, the DNA is TGTGCCAGCTCGTGGGACAACACCTACGAGCAGTACTTC. Translated, it gives CASSWDNTYEQYF. Looking up the rest from reference TRBV18 and TRBJ2-7 gives the full variable domain: NAGVMQNPRHLVRRRGQEARLRCSPMKGHSHVYWYRQLPEEGLKFMVYLQKENIIDESGMPKERFSAEFPKEGPSILRIQQVVRGDSAAYFCASSWDNTYEQYFGPGTRLTVT.

This clone turned up a few times. This chain connects TRBV21-1 to TRBJ1-2; the D call TRBD1 from the table was never checked on the DNA. TRBV21-1 has pseudogene status. This CDR3 is built from 15 residues. CDR3 region: CASITGSSPNYGYTF. The DNA of the CDR3 is TGTGCCAGCATCACAGGGAGTTCTCCAAACTATGGCTACACCTTC.

V is TRBV6-1 and J is TRBJ2-2; TRBD2 aligns across 9 bases. Looked up from germline, CDR1 is MNHNS and CDR2 is SASEGT. The CDR3 extends over 15 amino acids. Losses at the gene ends were 10 bases for V and 4 bases for J; bases not matched to a gene: 10. CDR3 DNA sequence: TGTGCCATCTGTGATAGCGGGGGCCTCACCGGGGAGCTGTTTTTT. Its protein is CAICDSGGLTGELFF.